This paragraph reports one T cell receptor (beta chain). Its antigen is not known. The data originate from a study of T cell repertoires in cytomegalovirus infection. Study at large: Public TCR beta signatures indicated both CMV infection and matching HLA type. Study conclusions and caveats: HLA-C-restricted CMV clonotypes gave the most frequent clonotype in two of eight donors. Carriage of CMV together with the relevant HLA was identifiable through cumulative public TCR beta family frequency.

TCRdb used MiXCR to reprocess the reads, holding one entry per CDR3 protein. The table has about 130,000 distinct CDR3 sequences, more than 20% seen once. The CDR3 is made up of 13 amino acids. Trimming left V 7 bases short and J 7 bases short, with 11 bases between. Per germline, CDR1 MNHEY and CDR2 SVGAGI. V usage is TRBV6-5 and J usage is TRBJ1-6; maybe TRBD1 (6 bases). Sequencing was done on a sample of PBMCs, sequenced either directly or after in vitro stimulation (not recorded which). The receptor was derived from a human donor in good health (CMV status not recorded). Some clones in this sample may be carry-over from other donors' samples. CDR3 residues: CASTRGQNSPLHF. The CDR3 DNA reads TGTGCCAGCACGCGAGGACAGAATTCACCCCTCCACTTT.